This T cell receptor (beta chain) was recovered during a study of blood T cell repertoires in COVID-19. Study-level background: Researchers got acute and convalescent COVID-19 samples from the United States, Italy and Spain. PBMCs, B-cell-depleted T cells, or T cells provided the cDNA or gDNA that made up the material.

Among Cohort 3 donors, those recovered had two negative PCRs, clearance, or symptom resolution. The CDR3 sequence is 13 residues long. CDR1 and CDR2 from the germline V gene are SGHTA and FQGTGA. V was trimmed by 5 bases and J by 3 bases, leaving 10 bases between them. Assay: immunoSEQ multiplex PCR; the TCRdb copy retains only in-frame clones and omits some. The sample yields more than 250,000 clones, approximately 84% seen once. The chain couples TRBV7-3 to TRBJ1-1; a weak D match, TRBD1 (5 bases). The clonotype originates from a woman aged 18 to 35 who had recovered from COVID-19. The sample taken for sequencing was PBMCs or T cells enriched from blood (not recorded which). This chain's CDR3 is CASSRQRDTEAFF. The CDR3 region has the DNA TGTGCCAGCAGCCGACAGAGAGACACTGAAGCTTTCTTT.